The clone carrying this T cell receptor beta chain occurred many times. The antigen remains unidentified. This specimen belongs to a study of T-cell reconstitution after alpha-beta-depleted transplantation in children. Study-wide points: One year after transplant, T-cell counts and diversity came mostly from newly produced T cells. Reportedly, roughly two months post-transplant, alpha-beta T cells arose from several hundred expanded graft clones.

Unique molecular identifiers were built into the TCRbeta library. TCRdb reprocessed the PCR reads via MiXCR and lists one record per CDR3 protein. The table shows around 800,000 distinct CDR3 sequences, with roughly 16% occurring only once. Germline V gives CDR1 LGHDT, CDR2 YNNKEL (reference sequence). V shed 4 bases and J 7 bases; nucleotides not matched to a gene: 4. This CDR3 region has 13 residues. This receptor was taken from a male patient under 18 who had a stem cell transplant for acute lymphoblastic leukemia, so the T cells may come from the graft donor. The V gene is TRBV3-1, the J gene TRBJ2-1; 7 bases are shared with TRBD2. The starting material was PBMCs, mostly from graft donor cells, obtained 360 days after TCRalphabeta/CD19-depleted stem cell transplant. In DNA, the CDR3 is TGTGCCAGCAGCCTGATGGGGGGGAATGAGCAGTTCTTC. Protein: CASSLMGGNEQFF.